This T cell receptor beta chain was retrieved from a study of blood T cell repertoires in COVID-19. Study background: The United States, Italy and Spain were the sources of the acute and convalescent COVID-19 samples. T cells, B-cell-depleted T cells, or PBMCs supplied cDNA or gDNA.

The CDR3 loop spans 14 amino acids. The ends lost 4 bases at V and 7 bases at J; junction bases unmatched: 2. CDR1 and CDR2 from the germline V gene are SGHRS and YFSETQ. In the original workflow: Reference gene primer amplification gave nucleated cell count estimates. Libraries were prepared by immunoSEQ multiplex PCR; TCRdb keeps only in-frame clonotypes and omits some of them. D and trimming come from the DNA, and the V and J calls and clone size come from that table. The sample records around 30,000 clones, 90% being singletons. The V gene is TRBV5-1, the J gene TRBJ2-1; 13 bases are a match to TRBD2. The sequenced sample was peripheral blood. The source of this sequence is a man between 65 and 79 years old with active or convalescent COVID-19. CDR3: CASSPGLAGNEQFF. CDR3 bases: TGCGCCAGCAGCCCGGGACTAGCGGGAAATGAGCAGTTCTTC.